This record looks at one T cell receptor (beta chain) sequence and its context. The data were obtained in a study of blood T cell repertoires in COVID-19. Whole-study context: The United States, Italy and Spain provided the acute and convalescent COVID-19 samples. The analysed material was cDNA or gDNA that came from T cells, B-cell-depleted T cells, or PBMCs.

Per the original methods: Counts of nucleated cells, estimated from reference gene primer amplification, were obtained. TCRdb keeps only in-frame clones here, not all; method: immunoSEQ multiplex PCR. That table furnishes V, J and clone size, whereas the DNA furnished D and trimming. This table has fewer than 150,000 clones, around 85% appearing once. The sequenced sample was peripheral blood. This TCR came from a man aged 45-65 years with acute or convalescent COVID-19.

Here the CDR3 DNA reads TGTGCCAGCAGCGTAGGCCGAGCGGGGGTGACCGGGGAGCTGTTTTTT. It encodes CASSVGRAGVTGELFF. This sequence joins TRBV9 and TRBJ2-2, with 8 nucleotides matching TRBD2. CDR1 SGDLS and CDR2 YYNGEE come from the germline V gene. CDR3 length equals 16 residues. V lost 0 bases and J lost 5; bases outside the gene matches: 6.